Listed here are 22 T cell receptor beta chains from one sample, sequenced in a study of blood T cells in healthy people across ages. PCR was performed a second time for roughly 7 to 11 cycles using a sample-barcoded 5' primer and a J-beta primer mix. MiXCR was run by TCRdb on the 5' RACE reads, yielding one entry per CDR3 protein. The table includes approximately 680,000 distinct CDR3 sequences, 32% detected once. Sequencing was done on a sample of blood. These receptors were obtained from a woman of 80 years or more in good health.

The gene calls are TRBV20-1 and TRBJ1-5; a weak D match, TRBD1 (5 bases). V lost 3 bases to trimming and J lost 6 bases, with 12 bases between them. Germline V gene data show CDR1 as DFQATT and CDR2 as SNEGSKA (reference sequence). This CDR3 spans 13 amino acids. The CDR3 is CSASLAGTQPQHF. DNA for the CDR3: TGCAGTGCTAGTTTGGCAGGGACTCAGCCCCAGCATTTT.

This clonotype has only a few counts. A clone one base away is much larger, so this may be a read error. The chain couples TRBV20-1 to TRBJ2-5; D assignment may be TRBD1 or TRBD2 (7 bases each). V dropped 3 bases and J dropped 3 bases, with 14 bases sitting between them. The CDR3 extends over 14 amino acids. Looked up from germline, CDR1 is DFQATT and CDR2 is SNEGSKA (reference sequence). As DNA, the CDR3 is TGCAGTGCTAGGGTGACAGGGAGGGAAGAGACCCAGTACTTC. Translated, it gives CSARVTGREETQYF.

In this sample, this clonotype turned up many times. The CDR3, as DNA: TGTGCCACCAAATTAAGTCCTAGCTCAGGCCACCAAGAGACCCAGTACTTC. This gives the protein CATKLSPSSGHQETQYF. This chain joins TRBV15 and TRBJ2-5, with D tentatively TRBD2 (5 bases). Deletions cut 7 bases from V and 0 bases from J, with 21 bases between. The CDR3 consists of 17 residues. Germline V lookup: CDR1 LNHNV, CDR2 YYDKDF (reference sequence).

This clonotype came up many times. V usage is TRBV25-1 and J usage is TRBJ2-3; D is undetermined. Trimming pared 6 bases from V and 0 bases from J, leaving 10 bases between. The CDR3 has 14 amino acids. From germline, CDR1 is MGHDK and CDR2 SYGVNS. The CDR3 DNA reads TGTGCCAGCAGCATAGGGATTAGCACAGATACGCAGTATTTT. Translation: CASSIGISTDTQYF.

The genes are TRBV14 and TRBJ2-2; possibly TRBD2 for D (5 bases). CDR3 size: 13 residues. The germline V and J ends were trimmed by 3 bases and 5 bases, with 7 bases remaining between them. Germline CDR1 is SGHDN and CDR2 is FVKESK. The CDR3 spells CASSQDFTGELFF. The CDR3 DNA reads as TGTGCCAGCAGCCAGGACTTTACCGGGGAGCTGTTTTTT.

The chain joins TRBV20-1 to TRBJ1-2; possible D gene TRBD1, 5 bases. V lost 0 bases to trimming and J lost 8 bases, with 10 bases between them. CDR1 is DFQATT, CDR2 SNEGSKA, per germline (reference sequence). The CDR3 is 12 residues long. This CDR3 is CSARDRVSGYTF. CDR3 in DNA: TGCAGTGCTAGAGACAGGGTGTCGGGCTACACCTTC.

At least ten counts were recorded for this clonotype. This chain uses TRBV20-1 with TRBJ1-5; D is uncertain. Germline CDR1 is DFQATT and CDR2 is SNEGSKA (reference sequence). The CDR3 extends over 14 amino acids. V lost 0 bases to trimming and J lost 6 bases, with 12 bases between them. For the CDR3, the DNA is TGCAGTGCTAGAGATCCACTGGTGGGTCAGCCCCAGCATTTT. It codes for CSARDPLVGQPQHF.

The rearrangement uses TRBV14 and TRBJ1-2; D remains unclear. The CDR3 length is 14 residues. CDR1 and CDR2 from the germline V gene are SGHDN and FVKESK. V was cut by 1 base and J by 1 base, with 7 bases left in between. The DNA for the CDR3 is TGTGCCAGCAGCCAAGCTAAATATAACTATGGCTACACCTTC. Amino acid sequence: CASSQAKYNYGYTF.

J is TRBJ2-7 and V is TRBV5-1; D is unresolved. The CDR3 has 13 amino acids. Germline CDR1 reads SGHRS; CDR2 reads YFSETQ. V was clipped by 0 bases and J by 6 bases, with 10 bases between them. CDR3 DNA: TGCGCCAGCAGCTTGGAGCGAGTTGTCGAGCAGTACTTC. It is translated as CASSLERVVEQYF.

About this clonotype itself: This may be a read error, as it is one base from a much larger clone. In this CDR3 the conserved last residue, phenylalanine or tryptophan, is missing, so a read error is likely. J is TRBJ1-2 and V is TRBV4-3; D possibly corresponds to TRBD1 (5 bases). The CDR3 is 15 residues long. Germline V gene data show CDR1 as LGHNA and CDR2 as YSLEER. Trimming took off 0 bases at V and 6 bases at J, with 14 bases between the two ends. CDR3 amino acids: CASSQDWREGDGYTC. The CDR3 region has the DNA TGCGCCAGCAGCCAAGATTGGAGGGAAGGGGATGGCTACACCTGC.

This clonotype occurred many times. The V and J genes are TRBV7-2 and TRBJ1-6; D is possibly TRBD1 (5 bases). V shed 5 bases and J shed 12 bases, with 17 bases lying between them. CDR3 length: 14 amino acids. Germline assignment: CDR1 SGHTA and CDR2 FQGNSA. Here the CDR3 reads CASSHTGDLGPLHF. As DNA, the CDR3 is TGTGCCAGCAGCCATACAGGTGACCTCGGACCCCTCCACTTT.

V usage is TRBV12-3 or TRBV12-4 and J usage is TRBJ1-3, with D perhaps matching TRBD1 (6 bases). Trimming took 6 bases from V and 3 from J, leaving 15 bases between them. This CDR3 is built from 15 residues. The CDR3 here is CASSPTVGGGNTIYF. The DNA of the CDR3 is TGTGCCAGCAGCCCGACCGTAGGGGGTGGAAACACCATATATTTT.

This clonotype was observed a handful of times. V and J are TRBV4-3 and TRBJ2-2; tentatively, D is TRBD1 (5 bases). The CDR3 runs 14 residues. Looked up from germline, CDR1 is LGHNA and CDR2 is YSLEER. V dropped 0 bases and J dropped 8 bases, with 10 bases sitting between them. CDR3 sequence: CASSQDTGFGELFF. The CDR3 bases are TGCGCCAGCAGCCAAGATACAGGTTTTGGGGAGCTGTTTTTT.

The J gene is TRBJ1-2, the V gene TRBV19; no clear D. Germline CDR1 LNHDA, CDR2 SQIVND (reference sequence). Trimming pared 8 bases from V and 0 bases from J, leaving 13 bases between. The CDR3 is made up of 14 amino acids. The DNA for the CDR3 is TGTGCCAGTGGAGAATGGGGTTCTAACTATGGCTACACCTTC. This encodes CASGEWGSNYGYTF.

This clonotype has ten or more counts. This chain connects TRBV27 to TRBJ2-4; D possibly corresponds to TRBD2 (6 bases). This CDR3 comprises 17 residues. Germline V CDR1 and CDR2: MNHEY, SMNVEV (reference sequence). V was trimmed by 5 bases and J by 1 base, leaving 18 bases between them. CDR3 DNA: TGTGCCAGCAGTCCCCATCGCGGGGCCTTCGCCAAAAACATTCAGTACTTC. Protein product: CASSPHRGAFAKNIQYF.

The J gene is TRBJ2-7, the V gene TRBV10-3; 8 bases map to TRBD1. J was trimmed by 2 bases and V by 8 bases; bases with no gene match: 8. Germline values: CDR1 ENHRY, CDR2 SYGVKD. CDR3 length: 14 residues. CDR3 nucleotides: TGTGCCATCGGCAGGGGGCCTGAGACCTACGAGCAGTACTTC. Protein: CAIGRGPETYEQYF.

This clonotype was found many times. The CDR3 is CASSLLSGTVSETQYF. The CDR3 DNA reads TGTGCCAGCTCACTCCTCTCCGGGACGGTGAGCGAGACCCAGTACTTC. The genes are TRBV18 and TRBJ2-5; D might be TRBD1 or TRBD2, each matching 5 bases. This CDR3 spans 16 amino acids. Trimming stripped 4 bases from V and 5 bases from J, with 20 bases between. From germline, CDR1 is KGHSH and CDR2 LQKENI.

Many counts were recorded for this clonotype. The V and J genes are TRBV2 and TRBJ2-4; D may be TRBD1 or TRBD2 (6 bases each). CDR1 and CDR2 from the germline V gene are SNHLY and FYNNEI. The length of the CDR3 is 15 residues. V gave up 3 bases and J gave up 3 bases, with 12 bases separating them. The CDR3 DNA follows: TGTGCCAGCAGTGATGGGGGGCTCGACAAAAACATTCAGTACTTC. This gives the protein CASSDGGLDKNIQYF.

In the case of this clonotype: A read error may explain this, as a much larger clone is one base away. In nucleotides, the CDR3 is TGTGCCACCGGCAGAGATGCTTGGGACAGGAAACAGTTCTTC. As protein: CATGRDAWDRKQFF. The chain is built from TRBV15 and TRBJ2-1; TRBD1 matches at 8 bases. Germline CDR1 is LNHNV and CDR2 is YYDKDF (reference sequence). The CDR3 is made up of 14 amino acids.

Concerning this clonotype itself: At one end the junction does not follow the germline gene, possibly because of a read error. CDR3 coding DNA: TGTAGTGCTAGAGATGTGGGGACTCGCGTTGGGGGCCACACCTTC. Its protein is CSARDVGTRVGGHTF. J is TRBJ1-2 and V is TRBV20-1, with D possibly being TRBD1 (6 bases). The CDR3 loop spans 15 amino acids. CDR1 and CDR2 from the germline V gene are DFQATT and SNEGSKA (reference sequence).

This clonotype has more than one count but fewer than ten. The chain recombines TRBV5-6 with TRBJ2-5; D gene unclear. The germline V and J ends were trimmed by 7 bases and 11 bases, with 21 bases remaining between them. This CDR3 is built from 13 residues. Germline V gene lookup returns CDR1 SGHDT and CDR2 YYEEEE. Here the CDR3 DNA reads TGTGCCAGCGTAGGTCGTCTTCGGAATGAGCAGTACTTC. This gives the protein CASVGRLRNEQYF.

The V gene is TRBV3-1, the J gene TRBJ1-6; possibly TRBD1 for D (5 bases). Trimming stripped 4 bases from V and 7 bases from J, with 20 bases between. This CDR3 spans 17 amino acids. The V gene's germline CDR1 is LGHDT and CDR2 YNNKEL (reference sequence). The CDR3 region is CASSPQGGGAKNSPLHF. As DNA, the CDR3 is TGTGCCAGCAGCCCCCAGGGTGGCGGGGCGAAAAATTCACCCCTCCACTTT.